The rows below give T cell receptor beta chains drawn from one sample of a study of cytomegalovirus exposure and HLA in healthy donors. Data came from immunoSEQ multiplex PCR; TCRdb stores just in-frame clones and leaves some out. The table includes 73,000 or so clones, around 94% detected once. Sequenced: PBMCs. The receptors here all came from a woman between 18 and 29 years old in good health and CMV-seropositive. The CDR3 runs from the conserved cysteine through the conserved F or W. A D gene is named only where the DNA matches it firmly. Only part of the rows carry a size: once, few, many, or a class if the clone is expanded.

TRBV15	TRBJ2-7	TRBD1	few	TGTGCCACCAGCCCGACGACAGGGCTATTCTCCTACGAGCAGTACTTC	CATSPTTGLFSYEQYF
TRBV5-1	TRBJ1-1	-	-	TGCGCCAGCAGCGGCTCTGCTTTGAACACTGAAGCTTTCTTT	CASSGSALNTEAFF
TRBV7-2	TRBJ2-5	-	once	TGTGCCAGCAGCCAAAGCTGGGAGACCCAGTACTTC	CASSQSWETQYF
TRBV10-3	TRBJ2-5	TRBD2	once	TGTGCCATCAGTGATGGGCAGGGAGGGGAGACCCAGTACTTC	CAISDGQGGETQYF
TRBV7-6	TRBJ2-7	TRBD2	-	TGTGCCAGCAGCTTTAGCGGAGTAGCGGGAGGATACGAGCAGTACTTC	CASSFSGVAGGYEQYF
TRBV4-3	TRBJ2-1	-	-	TGCGCCAGCAGCAGGAGCGATCCGGGAACCTACAATGAGCAGTTCTTC	CASSRSDPGTYNEQFF
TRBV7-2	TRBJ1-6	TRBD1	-	TGTGCCAGCAGCGCACGGGTTGGGACAGCTAATTCACCCCTCCACTTT	CASSARVGTANSPLHF
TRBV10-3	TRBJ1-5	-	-	TGTGCCATCAGAGGAGGGGATAGCAATCAGCCCCAGCATTTT	CAIRGGDSNQPQHF
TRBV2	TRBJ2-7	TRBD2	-	TGTGCCAGCAGTGAATACTGGCCTAGCGGGAGGGCCGGGGAGCAGTACTTC	CASSEYWPSGRAGEQYF
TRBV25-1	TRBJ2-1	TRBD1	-	TGTGCCAGCAGTGAGGAAACAGGGGCGTCCTACAATGAGCAGTTCTTC	CASSEETGASYNEQFF
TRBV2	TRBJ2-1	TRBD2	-	TGTGCCAGCAGTGTCACCGGGACTAGCGGGAGTCTGGGCTACAATGAGCAGTTCTTC	CASSVTGTSGSLGYNEQFF